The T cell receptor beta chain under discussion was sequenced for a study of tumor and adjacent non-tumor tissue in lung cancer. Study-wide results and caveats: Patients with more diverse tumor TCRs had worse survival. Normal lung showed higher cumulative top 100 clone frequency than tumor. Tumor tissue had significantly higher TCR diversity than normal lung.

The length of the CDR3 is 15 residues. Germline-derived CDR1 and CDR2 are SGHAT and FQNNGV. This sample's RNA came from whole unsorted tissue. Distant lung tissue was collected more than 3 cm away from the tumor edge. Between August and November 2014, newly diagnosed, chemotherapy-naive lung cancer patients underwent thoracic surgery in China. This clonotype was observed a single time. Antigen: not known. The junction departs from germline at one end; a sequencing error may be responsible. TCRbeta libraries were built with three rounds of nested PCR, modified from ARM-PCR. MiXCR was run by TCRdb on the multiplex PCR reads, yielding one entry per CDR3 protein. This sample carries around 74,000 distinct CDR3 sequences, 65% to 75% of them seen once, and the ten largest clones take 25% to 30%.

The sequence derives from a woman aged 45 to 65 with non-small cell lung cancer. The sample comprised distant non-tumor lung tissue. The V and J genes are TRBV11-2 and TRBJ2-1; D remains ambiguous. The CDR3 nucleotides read TGTGCCAGCAGATTAGGATCCTTGGCTGGGAATGAGCGGTTCTTC. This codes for CASRLGSLAGNERFF.